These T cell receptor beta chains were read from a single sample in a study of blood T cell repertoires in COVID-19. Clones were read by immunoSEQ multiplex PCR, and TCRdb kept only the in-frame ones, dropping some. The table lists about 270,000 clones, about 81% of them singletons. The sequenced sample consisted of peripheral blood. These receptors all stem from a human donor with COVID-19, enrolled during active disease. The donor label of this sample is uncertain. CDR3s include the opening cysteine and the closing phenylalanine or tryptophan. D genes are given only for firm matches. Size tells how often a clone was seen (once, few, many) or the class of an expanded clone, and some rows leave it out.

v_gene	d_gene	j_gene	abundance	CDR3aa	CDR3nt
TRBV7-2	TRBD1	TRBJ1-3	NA	CASSRRDRLSGNTIYF	TGTGCCAGCAGCCGCCGGGACAGGCTCTCTGGAAACACCATATATTTT
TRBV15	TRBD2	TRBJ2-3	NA	CATSKGLAGEGASTDTQYF	TGTGCCACCAGCAAGGGACTAGCGGGAGAAGGAGCTAGCACAGATACGCAGTATTTT
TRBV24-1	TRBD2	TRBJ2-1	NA	CATSENSGLAGSPRSFF	TGTGCCACCAGTGAAAACTCCGGACTAGCGGGAAGCCCGCGGAGTTTCTTC
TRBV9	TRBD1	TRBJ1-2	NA	CASSEGQGYGYTF	TGTGCCAGCAGTGAAGGACAGGGCTATGGCTACACCTTC
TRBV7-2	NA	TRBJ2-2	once	CASGYQGAGGELFF	TGTGCCAGCGGCTACCAGGGCGCTGGCGGGGAGCTGTTTTTT
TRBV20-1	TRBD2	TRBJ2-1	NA	CSASASGGASYNEQFF	TGCAGTGCTAGTGCCTCCGGGGGGGCCAGCTACAATGAGCAGTTCTTC
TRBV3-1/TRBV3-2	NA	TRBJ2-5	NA	CASSQATNLGETQYF	TGTGCCAGCAGCCAAGCTACGAACCTCGGTGAGACCCAGTACTTC
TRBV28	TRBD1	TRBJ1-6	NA	CASSPAWGQGRSPLHF	TGTGCCAGCAGTCCCGCCTGGGGACAGGGGAGATCACCCCTCCACTTT
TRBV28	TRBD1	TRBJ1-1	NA	CASSLMGQGNTEAFF	TGTGCCAGCAGTTTAATGGGACAGGGAAACACTGAAGCTTTCTTT
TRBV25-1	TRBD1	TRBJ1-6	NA	CASGQGGYPPLHF	TGTGCCAGCGGACAGGGAGGCTATCCACCCCTCCACTTT
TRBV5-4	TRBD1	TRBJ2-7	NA	CASSRTGTGNYEQYF	TGTGCCAGCAGCCGTACCGGGACAGGGAATTACGAGCAGTACTTC
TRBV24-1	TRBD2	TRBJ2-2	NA	CATGIAGRNAGELFF	TGTGCCACCGGGATAGCGGGAAGAAATGCCGGGGAGCTGTTTTTT
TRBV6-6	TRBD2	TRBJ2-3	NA	CASSRRGVAGSADTQYF	TGTGCCAGCAGTCGCCGCGGGGTAGCGGGGTCAGCAGATACGCAGTATTTT
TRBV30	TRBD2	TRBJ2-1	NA	CAWSVGSGSYNEQFF	TGTGCCTGGAGTGTAGGTAGCGGGAGTTACAATGAGCAGTTCTTC
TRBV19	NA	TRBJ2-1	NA	CASSIALNGNEQFF	TGTGCCAGTAGTATAGCCCTTAACGGCAATGAGCAGTTCTTC
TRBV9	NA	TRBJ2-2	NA	CASSPAFTFTGELFF	TGTGCCAGCAGCCCTGCCTTTACTTTCACCGGGGAGCTGTTTTTT
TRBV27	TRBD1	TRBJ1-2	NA	CASSYSRDRGEFWGSGYTF	TGTGCCAGCAGTTACTCCCGGGACAGGGGAGAATTTTGGGGGAGTGGCTACACCTTC
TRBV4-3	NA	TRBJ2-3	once	CASSLKGGVTDTQYF	TGCGCCAGCAGCCTGAAGGGCGGGGTCACAGATACGCAGTATTTT
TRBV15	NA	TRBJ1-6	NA	CATTLGGIDSPLHF	TGTGCCACCACGCTAGGGGGAATTGATTCACCCCTCCACTTT
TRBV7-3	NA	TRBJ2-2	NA	CASSLDGQIGELFF	TGTGCCAGCAGCTTGGATGGACAGATCGGGGAGCTGTTTTTT
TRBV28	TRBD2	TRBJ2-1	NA	CASSLRRLAAHEQFF	TGTGCCAGCAGTCTACGTAGACTAGCCGCCCATGAGCAGTTCTTC
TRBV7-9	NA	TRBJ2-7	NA	CASSSGLSRDGEQYF	TGTGCCAGCAGCTCGGGACTCTCGCGGGACGGCGAGCAGTACTTC
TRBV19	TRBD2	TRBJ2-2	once	CASSPTGVAGVPGELFF	TGTGCCAGTAGTCCGACCGGGGTAGCGGGAGTCCCCGGGGAGCTGTTTTTT
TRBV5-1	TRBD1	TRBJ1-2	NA	CASSLGATGGPFNYGYTF	TGCGCCAGCAGCTTGGGAGCGACAGGGGGGCCTTTTAACTATGGCTACACCTTC
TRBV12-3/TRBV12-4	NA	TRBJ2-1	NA	CASSKGAYNEQFF	TGTGCCAGCAGCAAAGGGGCCTACAATGAGCAGTTCTTC
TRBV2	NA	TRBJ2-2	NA	CASSVISNTGELFF	TGTGCCAGCAGTGTAATTAGCAACACCGGGGAGCTGTTTTTT
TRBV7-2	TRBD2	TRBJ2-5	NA	CASSRTSGGAWTQYF	TGTGCCAGCAGTCGGACTAGCGGGGGGGCGTGGACCCAGTACTTC
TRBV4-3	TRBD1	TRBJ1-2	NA	CASSQKGQNSYGYTF	TGCGCCAGCAGCCAGAAGGGACAGAACTCCTATGGCTACACCTTC
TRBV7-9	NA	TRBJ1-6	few	CASSFFGGPNSPLHF	TGTGCCAGCAGCTTCTTCGGGGGTCCCAATTCACCCCTCCACTTT
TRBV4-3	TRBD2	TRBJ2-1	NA	CASSQVRQRGYNEQFF	TGCGCCAGCAGCCAAGTCCGCCAGCGGGGCTACAATGAGCAGTTCTTC
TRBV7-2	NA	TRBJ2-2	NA	CASSLEGHANTGELFF	TGTGCCAGCAGCTTAGAGGGACACGCGAACACCGGGGAGCTGTTTTTT
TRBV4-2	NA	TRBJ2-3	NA	CASSQDIWGAQYF	TGTGCCAGCAGCCAAGATATCTGGGGGGCGCAGTATTTT
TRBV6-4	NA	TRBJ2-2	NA	CASRIRGQGGELFF	TGTGCCAGCAGGATCAGGGGACAAGGCGGGGAGCTGTTTTTT
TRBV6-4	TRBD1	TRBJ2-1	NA	CASSPNRGHNEQFF	TGTGCCAGCAGTCCCAACAGGGGGCATAATGAGCAGTTCTTC
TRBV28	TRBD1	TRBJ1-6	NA	CASSTGGLYSPLHF	TGTGCCAGCAGCACAGGGGGTTTGTATTCACCCCTCCACTTT
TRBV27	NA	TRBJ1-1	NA	CASGGLNTEAFF	TGTGCCTCTGGCGGCTTGAACACTGAAGCTTTCTTT
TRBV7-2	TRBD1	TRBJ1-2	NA	CASNPSGGQGFGYTF	TGTGCCAGCAACCCTAGTGGGGGACAGGGTTTCGGCTACACCTTC
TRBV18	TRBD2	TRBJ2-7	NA	CASSPTSGRYYEQYF	TGTGCCAGCTCACCGACTAGCGGGAGATACTACGAGCAGTACTTC
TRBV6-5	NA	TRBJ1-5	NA	CASRPRGSNQPQHF	TGTGCCAGCAGGCCCAGGGGAAGCAATCAGCCCCAGCATTTT
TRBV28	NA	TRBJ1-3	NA	CASSLWSGTRSGNTIYF	TGTGCCAGCAGTTTATGGTCGGGAACACGCTCTGGAAACACCATATATTTT
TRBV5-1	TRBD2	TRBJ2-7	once	CASRLADASEQYF	TGCGCCAGCAGACTAGCGGACGCCTCGGAGCAGTACTTC
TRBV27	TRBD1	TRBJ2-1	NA	CASSSPGQGNEQFF	TGTGCCAGCAGTTCCCCGGGACAGGGCAATGAGCAGTTCTTC
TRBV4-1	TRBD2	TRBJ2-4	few	CASSQDILAGAKNIQYF	TGCGCCAGCAGCCAAGATATCCTAGCGGGAGCCAAAAACATTCAGTACTTC
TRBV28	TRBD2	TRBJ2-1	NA	CASSSPGTSGSYEQFF	TGTGCCAGCAGTTCACCCGGGACTAGCGGCAGTTATGAGCAGTTCTTC
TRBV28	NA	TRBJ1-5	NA	CASSRQEMSQHF	TGTGCCAGCAGTCGACAGGAGATGTCCCAGCATTTT
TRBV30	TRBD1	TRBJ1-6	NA	CAFETYGQVLSPLHF	TGTGCCTTCGAGACGTACGGACAGGTTCTCTCACCCCTCCACTTT
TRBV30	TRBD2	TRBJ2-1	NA	CAWSVGLAGVNEQFF	TGTGCCTGGAGTGTAGGACTAGCGGGAGTCAATGAGCAGTTCTTC
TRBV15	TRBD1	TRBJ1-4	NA	CATSRDLGQGFEKLFF	TGTGCCACCAGCAGAGATTTGGGACAGGGGTTTGAAAAACTGTTTTTT
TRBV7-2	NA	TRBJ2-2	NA	CASSPIGMAGELFF	TGTGCCAGCAGCCCGATCGGTATGGCCGGGGAGCTGTTTTTT
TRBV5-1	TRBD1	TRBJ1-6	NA	CASSLEDRGGSPLHF	TGCGCCAGCAGCTTGGAGGACAGGGGTGGGTCACCCCTCCACTTT
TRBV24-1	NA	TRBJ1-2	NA	CATSAGGLGYGYTF	TGTGCCACCAGTGCCGGGGGGCTTGGCTATGGCTACACCTTC
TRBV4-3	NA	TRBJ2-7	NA	CASSQDYERGVLYEQYF	TGCGCCAGCAGCCAAGATTACGAAAGGGGCGTACTCTACGAGCAGTACTTC
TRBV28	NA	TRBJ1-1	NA	CASSLLGDTINTEAFF	TGTGCCAGCAGTTTATTAGGGGACACCATAAACACTGAAGCTTTCTTT
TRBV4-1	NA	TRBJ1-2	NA	CASSQDPGRPYGYTF	TGCGCCAGCAGCCAGGACCCCGGGAGGCCCTATGGCTACACCTTC
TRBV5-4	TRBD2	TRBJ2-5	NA	CASSMDLAVQETQYF	TGTGCCAGCAGCATGGATCTAGCGGTTCAAGAGACCCAGTACTTC
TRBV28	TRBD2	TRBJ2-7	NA	CASSSRAGGSYEQYF	TGTGCCAGCAGTTCACGAGCGGGAGGGTCCTACGAGCAGTACTTC
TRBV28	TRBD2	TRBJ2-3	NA	CAIVASGSSRDTQYF	TGTGCCATTGTCGCTAGCGGGAGTTCTAGAGATACGCAGTATTTT
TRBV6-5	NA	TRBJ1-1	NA	CASSYSRNTEAFF	TGTGCCAGCAGTTACTCGCGGAACACTGAAGCTTTCTTT
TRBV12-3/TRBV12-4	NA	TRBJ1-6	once	CASSLQGFPLHF	TGTGCCAGCAGTCTCCAGGGTTTTCCCCTCCACTTT
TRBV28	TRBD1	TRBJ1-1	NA	CASSSPGQATFEAFF	TGTGCCAGCAGTTCGCCCGGACAGGCAACCTTTGAAGCTTTCTTT